The sample holds a few counts of the clone carrying this T cell receptor (beta chain). This CDR3 comprises 16 residues. Trimming removed 2 bases from V and 0 bases from J, with 11 bases in between. Per germline, CDR1 SNHLY and CDR2 FYNNEI. This entry comes from a study of human T cells and chemical hapten exposure. TCRdb fed the RACE reads into MiXCR, producing one record per CDR3 protein. This repertoire shows around 85,000 distinct CDR3 sequences, 10% to 15% found once; its top ten account for about 5.7%. Regarding time point: patch test 3, about 24 weeks after DPC sensitization. Described treatment: therapeutic diphenylcyclopropenone sensitization with weekly scalp DPC.

The chain recombines TRBV2 with TRBJ2-4; D remains unclear. This TCR came from a woman aged 45-60 years with alopecia areata. Some clones in this sample may be carry-over from other donors' samples. Source: whole blood, taken in connection with sensitization to the hapten diphenylcyclopropenone (DPC). The CDR3 sequence is CASSEFPSIAKNIQYF. The CDR3 coding sequence is TGTGCCAGCAGTGAATTCCCATCCATAGCCAAAAACATTCAGTACTTC. Variable domain in full (rest from reference TRBV2 and TRBJ2-4): EPEVTQTPSHQVTQMGQEVILRCVPISNHLYFYWYRQILGQKVEFLVSFYNNEISEKSEIFDDQFSVERPDGSNFTLKIRSTKLEDSAMYFCASSEFPSIAKNIQYFGAGTRLSVL.